The text below deals with one T cell receptor beta chain. Its target is unknown. These data originate in a study of shared clonotypes between healthy human individuals. Regarding the study as a whole: Researchers found naive subsets generally carried larger estimated richness than memory subsets. When naive CD4 clonotypes were compared across four donors, about 4.8% were shared.

This CDR3 region has 15 residues. The ends were cut back, 5 bases at V and 1 base at J, with 13 bases in the middle. In germline, CDR1 is SGHKS, CDR2 YYEKEE (reference sequence). Here immunoSEQ multiplex PCR was the method, and the copy in TCRdb shows in-frame clones only, minus some. The data contain under 1,900,000 clones, about 98.5% of them singletons. The rearrangement joins TRBV5-5 to TRBJ1-3; D gene uncertain. The sample taken for sequencing was naive CD4+ T cells sorted from blood. The sample's subset: CD45RA+ positively selected. This TCR derives from a man aged 25-45 years in good health. The CDR3 bases are TGTGCCAGCAGTATTGACCGAAAATCTGGAAACACCATATATTTT. Its translation is CASSIDRKSGNTIYF.